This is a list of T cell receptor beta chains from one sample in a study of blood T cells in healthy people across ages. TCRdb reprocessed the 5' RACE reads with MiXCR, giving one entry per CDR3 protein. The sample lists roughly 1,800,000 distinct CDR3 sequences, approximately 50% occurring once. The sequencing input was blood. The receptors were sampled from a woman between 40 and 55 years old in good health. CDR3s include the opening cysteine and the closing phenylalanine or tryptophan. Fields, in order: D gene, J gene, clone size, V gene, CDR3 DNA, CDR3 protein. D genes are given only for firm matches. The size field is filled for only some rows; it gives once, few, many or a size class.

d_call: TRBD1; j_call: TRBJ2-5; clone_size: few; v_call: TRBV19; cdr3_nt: TGTGCCAGTAGTTCTCCCGGGACAGTCTACCAAGAGACCCAGTACTTC; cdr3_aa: CASSSPGTVYQETQYF
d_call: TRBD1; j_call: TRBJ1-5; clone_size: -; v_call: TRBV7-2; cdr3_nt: TGTGCCAGCAGCTTCTATGGACAGGGGGCCCTAGAGGCCCAGCATTTT; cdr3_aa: CASSFYGQGALEAQHF
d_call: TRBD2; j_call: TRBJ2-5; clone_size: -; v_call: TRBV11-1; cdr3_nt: TGCGCCGGCAGCCCATACCCTAGCGGAGAAGAGACCCAGTACTTC; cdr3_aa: CAGSPYPSGEETQYF
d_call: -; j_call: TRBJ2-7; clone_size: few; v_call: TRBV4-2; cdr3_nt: TGTGCCAGCAGCCAAGGAGGGCTTGTCTACGAGCAGTACTTC; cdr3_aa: CASSQGGLVYEQYF
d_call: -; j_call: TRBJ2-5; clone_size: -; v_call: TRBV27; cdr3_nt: TGTGCCAGCAGCCAGATCCCGCGGGAGACCCAGTACTTC; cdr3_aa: CASSQIPRETQYF
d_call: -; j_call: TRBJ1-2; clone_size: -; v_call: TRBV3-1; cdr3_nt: TGTGCCAGCAGCCTCCCGGAGGGCTATGGCTACACCTTC; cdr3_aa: CASSLPEGYGYTF
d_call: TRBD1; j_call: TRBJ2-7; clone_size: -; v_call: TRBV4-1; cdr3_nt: TGCGCCAGCAGCGCAAAAACAGGGGGGTTCTACGAGCAGTACTTC; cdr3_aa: CASSAKTGGFYEQYF
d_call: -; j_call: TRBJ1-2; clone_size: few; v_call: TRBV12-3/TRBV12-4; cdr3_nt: TGTGCCAGCACCGCGGACAGTGGCGTCTATGGCTACACCTTC; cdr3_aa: CASTADSGVYGYTF
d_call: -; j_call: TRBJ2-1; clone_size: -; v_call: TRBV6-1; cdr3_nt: TGTGCCAGCAGCCCGGGACAACTACAGTTCTTC; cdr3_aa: CASSPGQLQFF
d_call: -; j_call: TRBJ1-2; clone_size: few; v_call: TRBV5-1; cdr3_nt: TGCGCCAGCAGCTTGGGTACAGGGACCTACTATGGCTACACCTTC; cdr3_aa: CASSLGTGTYYGYTF
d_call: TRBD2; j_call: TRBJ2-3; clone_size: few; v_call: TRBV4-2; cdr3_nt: TGTGCCAGCAGCCCCGGGAGCGGGGGAGGGTCCGATACGCAGTATTTT; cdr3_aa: CASSPGSGGGSDTQYF
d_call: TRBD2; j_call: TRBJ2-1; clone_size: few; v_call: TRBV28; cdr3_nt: TGTGCCAGCCTAGCGGGGGGGCCCCGTGAGCAGTTCTTC; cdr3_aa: CASLAGGPREQFF
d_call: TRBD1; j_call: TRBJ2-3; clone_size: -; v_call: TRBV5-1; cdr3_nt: TGCGCCAGCAACTTGGCCCGGGACAGGGATAGCACAGATACGCAGTATTTT; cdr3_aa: CASNLARDRDSTDTQYF
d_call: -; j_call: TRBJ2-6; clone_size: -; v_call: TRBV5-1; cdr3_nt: TGCGCCAGCAGCTTCCAGGCAAGCTCTGGGGCCAACGTCCTGACTTTC; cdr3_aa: CASSFQASSGANVLTF
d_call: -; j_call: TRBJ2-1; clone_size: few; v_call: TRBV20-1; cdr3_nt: TGCAGTGCTCAACAGGGCGGGAATGAGCAGTTCTTC; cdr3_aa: CSAQQGGNEQFF
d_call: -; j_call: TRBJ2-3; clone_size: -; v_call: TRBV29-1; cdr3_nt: TGCAGCGTTGAAGATCCCACGGGTCGGGAACAGGGCCCTGGAGATACGCAGTATTTT; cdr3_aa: CSVEDPTGREQGPGDTQYF
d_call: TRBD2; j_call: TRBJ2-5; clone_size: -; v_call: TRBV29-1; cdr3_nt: TGCAGCGTTCCTAGCGGCCAAGAGACCCAGTACTTC; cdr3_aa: CSVPSGQETQYF
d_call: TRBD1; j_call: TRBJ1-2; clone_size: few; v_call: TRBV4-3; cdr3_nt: TGCGCCAGCAGCCAAGGACAGGGGGTGAGCTATGGCTACACCTTC; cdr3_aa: CASSQGQGVSYGYTF
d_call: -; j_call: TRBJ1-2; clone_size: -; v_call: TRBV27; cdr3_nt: TGTGCCAGCAGTTTATATGGGAGAAACTACAACTATGGCTACACCTTC; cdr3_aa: CASSLYGRNYNYGYTF
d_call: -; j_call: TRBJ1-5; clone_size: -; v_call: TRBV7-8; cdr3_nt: TGTGCCAGCAGCTTATACAGTTATAGCAATCAGCCCCAGCATTTT; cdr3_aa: CASSLYSYSNQPQHF
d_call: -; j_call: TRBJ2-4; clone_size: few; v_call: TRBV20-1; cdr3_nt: TGCAGTGCTAGGGACTATACCAAAAACATTCAGTACTTC; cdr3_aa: CSARDYTKNIQYF
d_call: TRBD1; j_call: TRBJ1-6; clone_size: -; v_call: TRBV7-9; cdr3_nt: TGTGCCAGCAGCTCAACCGGGACAGGGGGCCTAGTTTCACCCCTCCACTTT; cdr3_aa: CASSSTGTGGLVSPLHF
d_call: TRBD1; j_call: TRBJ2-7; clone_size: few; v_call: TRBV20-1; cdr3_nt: TGCAGTGCTAGCCGGGCGACAGGGAGCTCCTACGAGCAGTACTTC; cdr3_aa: CSASRATGSSYEQYF
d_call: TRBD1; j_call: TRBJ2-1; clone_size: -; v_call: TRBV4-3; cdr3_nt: TGCGCCAGCAGCCAGGACCGGGACAGGGCCAATGAGCAGTTCTTC; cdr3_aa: CASSQDRDRANEQFF
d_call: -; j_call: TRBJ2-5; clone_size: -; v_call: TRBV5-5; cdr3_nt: TGTGCCAGCAGCTTTCCGGGGATTGAAGAGACCCAGTACTTC; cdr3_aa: CASSFPGIEETQYF
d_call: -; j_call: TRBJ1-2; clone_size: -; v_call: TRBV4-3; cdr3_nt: TGCGCCAGCAGCCAAGAAGCGCTAACTTATGGCTACACCTTC; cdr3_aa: CASSQEALTYGYTF
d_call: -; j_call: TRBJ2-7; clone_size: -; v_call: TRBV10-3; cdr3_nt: TGTGCCATCAGAGGGGGGACTGGGAGCTCCTACGAGCAGTACTTC; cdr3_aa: CAIRGGTGSSYEQYF
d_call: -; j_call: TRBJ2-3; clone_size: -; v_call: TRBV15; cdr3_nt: TGTGCCACCAGCGAACACACGGCGGGGGCGGTTAGCACAGATACGCAGTATTTT; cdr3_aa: CATSEHTAGAVSTDTQYF
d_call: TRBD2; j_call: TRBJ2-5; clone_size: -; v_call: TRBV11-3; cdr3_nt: TGTGCCAGCAGCCTCACCGGGACTAGCGGCTTAGAGACCCAGTACTTC; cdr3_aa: CASSLTGTSGLETQYF
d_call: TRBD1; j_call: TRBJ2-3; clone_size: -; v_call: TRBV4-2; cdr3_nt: TGTGCCAGCAGCCAAGAGCCAGGGGGCTTAGATACGCAGTATTTT; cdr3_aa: CASSQEPGGLDTQYF
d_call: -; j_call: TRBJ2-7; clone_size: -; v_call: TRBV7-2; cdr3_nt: TGTGCCAGCAGCTTAGGATCGGGTACCGAGCAGTACTTC; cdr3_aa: CASSLGSGTEQYF
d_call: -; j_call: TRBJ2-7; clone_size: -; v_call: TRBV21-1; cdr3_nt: TGTGCCAGCAGCAAATCTAGAGTGGGTGACAGTTGGCCCTACGAGCAGTACTTC; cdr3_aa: CASSKSRVGDSWPYEQYF
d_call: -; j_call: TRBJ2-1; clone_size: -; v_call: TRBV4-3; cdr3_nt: TGCGCCAGCAGCCAAGATGAGAAAGGGGCAGGACACAATGAGCAGTTCTTC; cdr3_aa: CASSQDEKGAGHNEQFF
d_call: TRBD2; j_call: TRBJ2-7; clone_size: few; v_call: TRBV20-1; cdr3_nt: TGCAGTGCTAGAGGGTCCTTTTTCGCGGGGGGCACCTACAATGAGCAGTACTTC; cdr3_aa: CSARGSFFAGGTYNEQYF
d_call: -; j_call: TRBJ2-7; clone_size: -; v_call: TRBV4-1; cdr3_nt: TGCGCCAGCAGCCAAGAGGGGGGGGCAGGGAAATCATCCTACGAGCAGTACTTC; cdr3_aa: CASSQEGGAGKSSYEQYF
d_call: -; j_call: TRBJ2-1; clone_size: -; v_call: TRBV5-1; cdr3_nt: TGCGCCAGCAACGGCGGGGGCAAGTCCTACAATGAGCAGTTCTTC; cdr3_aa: CASNGGGKSYNEQFF
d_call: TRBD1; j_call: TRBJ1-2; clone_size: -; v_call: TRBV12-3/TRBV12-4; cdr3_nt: TGTGCCAGCAAACCTAGGCCAACAGGGGGCCAAGCCTATGGCTACACCTTC; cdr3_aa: CASKPRPTGGQAYGYTF
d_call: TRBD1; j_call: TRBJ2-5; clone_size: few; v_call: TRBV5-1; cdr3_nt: TGCGCCAGCAGCTTGGCTTTCGAGGGGGCAAGCCAGACCCAGTACTTC; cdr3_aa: CASSLAFEGASQTQYF
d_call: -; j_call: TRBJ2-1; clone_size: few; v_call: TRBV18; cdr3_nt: TGTGCCAGCACACGATTAGGCCCGGCGAATGAGCAGTTCTTC; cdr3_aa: CASTRLGPANEQFF
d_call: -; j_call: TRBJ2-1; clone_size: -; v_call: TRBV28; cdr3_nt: TGTGCCAGCAGTTTTTTAGCGGAACGAAACAATAAGCAGTTCTTC; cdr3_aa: CASSFLAERNNKQFF
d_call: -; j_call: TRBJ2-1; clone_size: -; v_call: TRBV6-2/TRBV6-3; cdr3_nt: TGTGCCAGCAGTTACACACCAACTAGATACAATGAGCAGTTCTTC; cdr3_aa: CASSYTPTRYNEQFF
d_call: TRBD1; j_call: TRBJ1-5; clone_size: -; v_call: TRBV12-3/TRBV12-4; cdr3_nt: TGTGCCAGCAATACCCGGGACAGGGCTAATCAGCCCCAGCATTTT; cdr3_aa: CASNTRDRANQPQHF
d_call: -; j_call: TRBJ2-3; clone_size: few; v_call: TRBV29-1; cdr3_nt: TGCAGCGTTGCGGTTAGCGGAGGGGGAATGGATACGCAGTATTTT; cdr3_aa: CSVAVSGGGMDTQYF
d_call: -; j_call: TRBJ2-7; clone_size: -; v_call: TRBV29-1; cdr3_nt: TGCAGCGTTGAAGAGTCCTTCGAGCAGTACTTC; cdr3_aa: CSVEESFEQYF
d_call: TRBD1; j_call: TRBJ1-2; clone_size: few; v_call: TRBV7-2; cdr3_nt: TGTGCCAGCAGCTTAGCTCAGGGGGACTATGGCTACACCTTC; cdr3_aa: CASSLAQGDYGYTF